The sequence of this TCR beta chain was determined in a study of T cells in Graves' hyperthyroidism and ophthalmopathy. Overall study context: Peripheral blood was acquired at first diagnosis, ahead of any therapy whatsoever.

Trimming at V came to 7 bases and at J to 6 bases, leaving 10 bases not matched to a gene. This CDR3 is 15 amino acids long. Germline V gene lookup returns CDR1 MNHEY and CDR2 SMNVEV (reference sequence). It was considered stable Graves' hyperthyroidism when ophthalmopathy did not progress within 18 months. A patient was excluded if there was uncontrolled infection, other autoimmune disease, pregnancy or lactation. A 10 ml volume of fresh peripheral blood provided the PBMCs. RNA transcripts yielded amplified TCR beta CDR3 regions. The TCR CDR3 was amplified in a first-round RT-PCR using the HTBI primer set. TCRdb re-analysed the multiplex PCR reads in MiXCR, keeping a single row per CDR3 protein. The sample carries 300,000 or so distinct CDR3 sequences, 15% to 20% recorded once.

The receptor was isolated from a woman between 45 and 60 years old with Graves' hyperthyroidism. This rearrangement joins TRBV27 to TRBJ2-3, with 10 bases that match TRBD2. Sequencing used blood. CDR3 in DNA: TGTGCCAGCAACAATCTAGCGGGGGTGATGGATACGCAGTATTTT. It codes for CASNNLAGVMDTQYF.